A selection of T cell receptor beta chains follows, all from one sample in a study of cytomegalovirus exposure and HLA in healthy donors. Profiling relied on immunoSEQ multiplex PCR, and the TCRdb table lists in-frame clones only, not all of them. In the table there are 150,000 or so clones, over 75% of which are singletons. Source material: PBMCs. All receptors derive from a man between 18 and 35 years old in good health and CMV-seropositive. Both conserved end residues are part of each CDR3. The order of the fields is J gene, V gene, CDR3 protein.

J gene: TRBJ2-2
V gene: TRBV25-1
CDR3 protein: CASSGPVNTGELFF

J gene: TRBJ2-7
V gene: TRBV5-3
CDR3 protein: CARSPDRGGWVQYF

J gene: TRBJ1-3
V gene: TRBV6-7
CDR3 protein: CASSSGPTSGDPGNTIYF

J gene: TRBJ2-5
V gene: TRBV27
CDR3 protein: CASLGVLAGQETQYF

J gene: TRBJ1-5
V gene: TRBV6-6
CDR3 protein: CASRLGGGYSNQPQHF

J gene: TRBJ1-2
V gene: TRBV7-9
CDR3 protein: CASSSVRGEGYTF

J gene: TRBJ1-1
V gene: TRBV7-9
CDR3 protein: CASSLAVRGTAFF

J gene: TRBJ1-2
V gene: TRBV25-1
CDR3 protein: CASSEYLQEANYGYTF

J gene: TRBJ1-5
V gene: TRBV23-1
CDR3 protein: CASIRRGQARGPQHF

J gene: TRBJ2-5
V gene: TRBV4-1
CDR3 protein: CASSPGGAQETQYF

J gene: TRBJ2-7
V gene: TRBV25-1
CDR3 protein: CASSGGTDLYEQYF

J gene: TRBJ2-1
V gene: TRBV7-6
CDR3 protein: CASSFILAGGVVQFF

J gene: TRBJ1-1
V gene: TRBV15
CDR3 protein: CATSRYEGEITEAFF

J gene: TRBJ1-2
V gene: TRBV5-4
CDR3 protein: CASSLSGLGNYGYTF

J gene: TRBJ2-3
V gene: TRBV2
CDR3 protein: CASRLVLDTQYF

J gene: TRBJ2-3
V gene: TRBV6-6
CDR3 protein: CASSYATGDTDTQYF

J gene: TRBJ1-1
V gene: TRBV11-2
CDR3 protein: CASSLPGGEAFF

J gene: TRBJ2-2
V gene: TRBV6-9
CDR3 protein: CASGGTAGELFF

J gene: TRBJ1-2
V gene: TRBV10-3
CDR3 protein: CAISEETGIYGYTF

J gene: TRBJ2-3
V gene: TRBV4-3
CDR3 protein: CASSQEGIGTDTQYF

J gene: TRBJ2-2
V gene: TRBV29-1
CDR3 protein: CSVGGTGNTGELFF

J gene: TRBJ1-5
V gene: TRBV9
CDR3 protein: CASSVGDGGLRNQPQHF

J gene: TRBJ2-1
V gene: TRBV6-1
CDR3 protein: CASSADSYNEQFF

J gene: TRBJ1-3
V gene: TRBV7-6
CDR3 protein: CASSLTGVGGNTIYF

J gene: TRBJ2-5
V gene: TRBV5-6
CDR3 protein: CASSYQTGSYETRYF

J gene: TRBJ1-6
V gene: TRBV9
CDR3 protein: CASSVDPKRYSPLHF

J gene: TRBJ1-2
V gene: TRBV7-9
CDR3 protein: CASSPPSASNYGYTF

J gene: TRBJ1-3
V gene: TRBV11-3
CDR3 protein: CASSLSQGDSGNTIYF

J gene: TRBJ2-7
V gene: TRBV9
CDR3 protein: CASSPGGLAGAYEQYF

J gene: TRBJ1-2
V gene: TRBV19
CDR3 protein: CASSPDRGRGYTF

J gene: TRBJ2-5
V gene: TRBV7-6
CDR3 protein: CASSSPGTSETQYF

J gene: TRBJ2-5
V gene: TRBV9
CDR3 protein: CASRDSEGQETQYF

J gene: TRBJ1-2
V gene: TRBV2
CDR3 protein: CASSWTAGTNYGYTF

J gene: TRBJ2-5
V gene: TRBV19
CDR3 protein: CASSFRQSPGRETQYF

J gene: TRBJ2-1
V gene: TRBV7-2
CDR3 protein: CASSRRGGRKNEQFF

J gene: TRBJ1-1
V gene: TRBV11-3
CDR3 protein: CASSFSVGEAFF

J gene: TRBJ2-5
V gene: TRBV14
CDR3 protein: CASSPYRGRETQYF

J gene: TRBJ2-5
V gene: TRBV5-4
CDR3 protein: CASSSAERGPGEQYF

J gene: TRBJ1-6
V gene: TRBV6-9
CDR3 protein: CASSSHDGGSPLHF

J gene: TRBJ1-1
V gene: TRBV10-2
CDR3 protein: CASKGFEAFF

J gene: TRBJ1-2
V gene: TRBV2
CDR3 protein: CASTSSGTEHRGYTF

J gene: TRBJ1-1
V gene: TRBV6-5
CDR3 protein: CASSGWTGEAFF

J gene: TRBJ2-7
V gene: TRBV18
CDR3 protein: CASFYKEEAAYEQYF

J gene: .
V gene: TRBV11-2
CDR3 protein: CASRLSPDTYEQYF

J gene: TRBJ2-7
V gene: TRBV11-1
CDR3 protein: CASSLNRGAYEQYF

J gene: TRBJ2-5
V gene: TRBV7-2
CDR3 protein: CASSLGGPQYF

J gene: TRBJ1-2
V gene: TRBV9
CDR3 protein: CASSVGDSVLEGYTF

J gene: TRBJ2-5
V gene: TRBV13
CDR3 protein: CASSPGTKRFQETQYF

J gene: TRBJ1-5
V gene: TRBV9
CDR3 protein: CASSPRDSNQPQHF

J gene: TRBJ1-1
V gene: TRBV5-1
CDR3 protein: CASSLGFGGGYEAFF

J gene: TRBJ2-5
V gene: TRBV5-1
CDR3 protein: CASSLAKETQYF